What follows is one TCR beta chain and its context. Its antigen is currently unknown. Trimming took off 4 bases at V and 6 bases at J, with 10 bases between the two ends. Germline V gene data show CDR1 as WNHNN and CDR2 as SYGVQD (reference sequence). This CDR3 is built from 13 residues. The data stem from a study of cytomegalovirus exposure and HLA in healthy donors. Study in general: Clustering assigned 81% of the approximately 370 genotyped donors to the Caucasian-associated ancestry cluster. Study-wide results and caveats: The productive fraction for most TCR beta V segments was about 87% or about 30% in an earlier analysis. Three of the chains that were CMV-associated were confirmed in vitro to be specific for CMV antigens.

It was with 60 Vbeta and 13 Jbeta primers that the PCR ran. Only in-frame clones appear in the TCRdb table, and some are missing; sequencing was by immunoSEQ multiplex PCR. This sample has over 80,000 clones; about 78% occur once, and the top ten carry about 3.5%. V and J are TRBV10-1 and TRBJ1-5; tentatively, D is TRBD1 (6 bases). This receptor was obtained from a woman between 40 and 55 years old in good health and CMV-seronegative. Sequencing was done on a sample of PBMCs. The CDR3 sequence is CASSAQGTQPQHF. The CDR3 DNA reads TGCGCCAGCAGTGCTCAGGGGACTCAGCCCCAGCATTTT.